This is a list of T cell receptor beta chains from one sample in a study of blood T cell repertoires in COVID-19. TCRdb's table, derived via immunoSEQ multiplex PCR, lists solely in-frame clones and lacks some. The repertoire holds some 280,000 clones, with roughly 80% as singletons. The sequenced sample consisted of peripheral blood. These TCRs come from a woman between 45 and 60 years old with active or convalescent COVID-19. Both conserved end residues are part of each CDR3. The D gene is left open where the match is weak. A clone size is listed for some rows: how often the clone was seen (once, few, many), or a class if it is expanded.

j_gene | abundance | v_gene | d_gene | len | CDR3nt | CDR3aa
TRBJ2-7 | NA | TRBV10-2 | TRBD2 | 15 | TGCGCCAGCAGGGCCGCCGGGACTAGTGCCTACGAGCAGTACTTC | CASRAAGTSAYEQYF
TRBJ1-4 | NA | TRBV5-4 | TRBD1 | 15 | TGTGCCAGCAGCTTTACAGGGGGCATTAATGAAAAACTGTTTTTT | CASSFTGGINEKLFF
TRBJ2-1 | NA | TRBV6-2/TRBV6-3 | TRBD2 | 21 | TGTGCCAGCAGTTATTCCCCTTATCCTAGCGGGAGCTCCAGGTCCTACAATGAGCAGTTCTTC | CASSYSPYPSGSSRSYNEQFF
TRBJ2-7 | NA | TRBV2 | TRBD2 | 16 | TGTGCCAGCGCCCGAGGGGACTCTAGCGGGAGCTACGAGCAGTACTTC | CASARGDSSGSYEQYF
TRBJ1-5 | few | TRBV5-6 | TRBD1 | 14 | TGTGCCAGCAGCCTAGGGGACAGGGATCAGCCCCAGCATTTT | CASSLGDRDQPQHF
TRBJ2-1 | NA | TRBV9 | NA | 12 | TGTGCCAGCAGCGTAGCTTTTAATGAGCAGTTCTTC | CASSVAFNEQFF
TRBJ1-2 | NA | TRBV28 | NA | 16 | TGTGCCAGCAGTGGGGAGGGACAAATAATTAACTATGGCTACACCTTC | CASSGEGQIINYGYTF
TRBJ2-7 | NA | TRBV5-4 | NA | 14 | TGTGCCAGCAGCTATGGACTGGAGAGATACGAGCAGTACTTC | CASSYGLERYEQYF
TRBJ2-6 | NA | TRBV13 | NA | 18 | TGTGCCAGCAGCTTAGGGGCAGGGGCGATCTTTGGGGCCAACGTCCTGACTTTC | CASSLGAGAIFGANVLTF
TRBJ2-3 | NA | TRBV4-1 | NA | 19 | TGCGCCAGCAGCCAAGAAGCCCCAGGGTCAAGGGCCGTCACAGATACGCAGTATTTT | CASSQEAPGSRAVTDTQYF
TRBJ2-3 | NA | TRBV14 | NA | 19 | TGTGCCAGCAGCCAAGACCAGCTGTCTAGCTCAATACTCACAGATACGCAGTATTTT | CASSQDQLSSSILTDTQYF
TRBJ2-7 | NA | TRBV9 | NA | 13 | TGTGCCAGCAGCGTAGGCCTCGAGTACGAGCAGTACTTC | CASSVGLEYEQYF
TRBJ2-7 | NA | TRBV5-5 | NA | 15 | TGTGCCAGCAGCCTCGGGCTGGACTTGAGATACGAGCAGTACTTC | CASSLGLDLRYEQYF
TRBJ2-2 | NA | TRBV5-1 | NA | 15 | TGCGCCAGCAGCTTGGCGATTGGACTTACCGGGGAGCTGTTTTTT | CASSLAIGLTGELFF
TRBJ2-4 | NA | TRBV29-1 | NA | 16 | TGCAGCGTTCGGAGGACAGCCGAACTAGCCAAAAACATTCAGTACTTC | CSVRRTAELAKNIQYF
TRBJ2-5 | NA | TRBV7-8 | NA | 14 | TGTGCCAGCAGCTCTTACAGGATAAGCGAGACCCAGTACTTC | CASSSYRISETQYF
TRBJ1-1 | NA | TRBV28 | NA | 14 | TGTGCCAGCAGCCGAACAGGGATGGAAACTGAAGCTTTCTTT | CASSRTGMETEAFF
TRBJ1-1 | NA | TRBV2 | TRBD1 | 14 | TGTGCCAGCAGGGGACAGGGGGCCGGCACTGAAGCTTTCTTT | CASRGQGAGTEAFF
TRBJ2-3 | NA | TRBV4-2 | NA | 16 | TGTGCCAGCAGCCAAGAGTTAAGCGGAGGCACAGATACGCAGTATTTT | CASSQELSGGTDTQYF
TRBJ2-1 | NA | TRBV15 | NA | 18 | TGTGCCACCAGCAGAGGGGCCTTCGGGAGCGCGAAGTACAATGAGCAGTTCTTC | CATSRGAFGSAKYNEQFF
TRBJ1-1 | NA | TRBV4-2 | NA | 15 | TGTGCCAGCAGCCATCCCGGGACACCGAACACTGAAGCTTTCTTT | CASSHPGTPNTEAFF
TRBJ1-1 | NA | TRBV5-4 | NA | 13 | TGTGCCAGCAGCTTTTCGTATAACACTGAAGCTTTCTTT | CASSFSYNTEAFF
TRBJ1-1 | NA | TRBV11-1 | NA | 14 | TGTGCCAGCACCTCCAGGGACTTGGGGACTGAAGCTTTCTTT | CASTSRDLGTEAFF